The 20 T cell receptor beta chains in this list originate from one sample, sequenced in a study of OX40 agonist ivuxolimab in advanced cancers. The method was immunoSEQ multiplex PCR; TCRdb's version includes in-frame clones alone and lacks a portion of them. The sample has about 76,000 clones, approximately 85% seen once. Specimen: CD4+ or CD8+ T cells sorted from blood, collected in a trial of the OX40 agonist ivuxolimab. The source of these receptors is an adult with an advanced solid tumor such as melanoma, head and neck, liver or kidney cancer.

This chain connects TRBV18 to TRBJ1-5; 8 positions agree with TRBD1. CDR3 length: 15 residues. Trimming took 6 bases from V and 5 from J; bases not matched to a gene: 9. The germline gives CDR1 KGHSH, CDR2 LQKENI. Here the CDR3 reads CASSQDRGPDQPQHF. The CDR3 nucleotides read TGTGCCAGCTCGCAAGACAGGGGTCCTGATCAGCCCCAGCATTTT. The full variable domain, in which reference TRBV18 and TRBJ1-5 provide the parts outside the CDR3, is NAGVMQNPRHLVRRRGQEARLRCSPMKGHSHVYWYRQLPEEGLKFMVYLQKENIIDESGMPKERFSAEFPKEGPSILRIQQVVRGDSAAYFCASSQDRGPDQPQHFGDGTRLSIL.

This chain links TRBV21-1 with TRBJ1-2; TRBD1 was called by the table and not checked on the DNA. TRBV21-1 is shown as a pseudogene. The CDR3 loop spans 17 amino acids. CDR3 coding DNA: TGTGCCAGCAGCAAAGAGAGGGTCGGGACAGCTAACTATGGCTACACCTTC. It codes for CASSKERVGTANYGYTF.

V gene TRBV5-6 combines with J gene TRBJ2-1; possibly TRBD2 for D (5 bases). The CDR3 covers 11 residues. The V end was cut by 3 bases, the J end by 9 bases, with 7 bases between. In germline, CDR1 is SGHDT, CDR2 YYEEEE. The CDR3 nucleotides are TGTGCCAGCAGCTCGGGGAGTGAGCAGTTCTTC. Its translation is CASSSGSEQFF.

The chain employs TRBV11-2 and TRBJ1-1; D ambiguous. The CDR3 consists of 18 residues. V lost 0 bases and J 0 bases, leaving 17 bases between the germline ends. Germline CDR1 reads SGHAT; CDR2 reads FQNNGV. The CDR3 bases are TGTGCCAGCAGCTTAGATACCTCTTTAGGCCGTATGAACACTGAAGCTTTCTTT. This gives the protein CASSLDTSLGRMNTEAFF. Supplemented by reference TRBV11-2 and TRBJ1-1, the full variable domain reads EAGVAQSPRYKIIEKRQSVAFWCNPISGHATLYWYQQILGQGPKLLIQFQNNGVVDDSQLPKDRFSAERLKGVDSTLKIQPAKLEDSAVYLCASSLDTSLGRMNTEAFFGQGTRLTVV.

The J gene is TRBJ1-2, the V gene TRBV7-9, with D unresolved. Germline CDR1 is SEHNR and CDR2 is FQNEAQ (reference sequence). Deletions cut 7 bases from V and 8 bases from J, with 17 bases between. This CDR3 has 13 amino acids. The CDR3 bases are TGTGCCAGCAAACTTAGGCCAACTAGCGGCTACACCTTC. This codes for CASKLRPTSGYTF.

The V call is TRBV5-1, the J call TRBJ2-3, with TRBD1 matching over 7 bases. The CDR3 is 14 amino acids. Germline values: CDR1 SGHRS, CDR2 YFSETQ. J lost 1 base, V lost 4 bases, and 3 bases had no gene match. CDR3 residues: CASSPGTGTDTQYF. The CDR3 DNA reads TGCGCCAGCAGCCCCGGGACAGGCACAGATACGCAGTATTTT.

The chain has TRBV7-9 and TRBJ2-1, with 9 bases lining up with TRBD1. V lost 1 base to trimming and J lost 5 bases; unmatched junction nucleotides: 6. Germline CDR1 SEHNR, CDR2 FQNEAQ (reference sequence). There are 16 residues in the CDR3. CDR3 coding DNA: TGTGCCAGCAGCTTAGTTGGACAGGGGTTCCACAATGAGCAGTTCTTC. It codes for CASSLVGQGFHNEQFF. The whole variable domain, filled in from reference TRBV7-9 and TRBJ2-1, reads DTGVSQNPRHKITKRGQNVTFRCDPISEHNRLYWYRQTLGQGPEFLTYFQNEAQLEKSRLLSDRFSAERPKGSFSTLEIQRTEQGDSAMYLCASSLVGQGFHNEQFFGPGTRLTVL.

The chain joins TRBV7-9 to TRBJ2-1; the D gene is possibly TRBD1 (5 bases). The CDR3 contains 15 residues. Looked up from germline, CDR1 is SEHNR and CDR2 is FQNEAQ (reference sequence). V was pared by 5 bases and J by 1 base, with 12 bases between. The CDR3 DNA is TGTGCCAGCAGCCCAGTGGGGCGGTCCTACAATGAGCAGTTCTTC. Amino acid sequence: CASSPVGRSYNEQFF.

V and J are TRBV7-9 and TRBJ2-5; 7 nucleotides line up with TRBD1. Germline V CDR1 and CDR2: SEHNR, FQNEAQ (reference sequence). The CDR3 spans 11 residues. The V segment lost 5 bases and the J segment 9 bases; nucleotides outside the gene matches: 3. The chain's CDR3 is CASSPQGAQYF. The CDR3 bases are TGTGCCAGCAGCCCTCAGGGGGCCCAGTACTTC.

The CDR3 region has the DNA TGTGCCAGCAGCTCATTTCGAGACAGGAATAACTATGGCTACACCTTC. Its protein is CASSSFRDRNNYGYTF. The V gene is TRBV7-2, the J gene TRBJ1-2; maybe TRBD1 (6 bases). This CDR3 spans 16 amino acids. Germline CDR1 reads SGHTA; CDR2 reads FQGNSA. Trimming stripped 4 bases from V and 1 base from J, with 16 bases between. Supplemented by reference TRBV7-2 and TRBJ1-2, the full variable domain reads GAGVSQSPSNKVTEKGKDVELRCDPISGHTALYWYRQSLGQGLEFLIYFQGNSAPDKSGLPSDRFSAERTGGSVSTLTIQRTQQEDSAVYLCASSSFRDRNNYGYTFGSGTRLTVV.

The V gene is TRBV29-1, the J gene TRBJ2-1; D ambiguous. The length of the CDR3 is 10 residues. CDR1 and CDR2 from the germline V gene are SQVTM and ANQGSEA. The V end was cut by 6 bases, the J end by 8 bases, with 8 bases between. The CDR3 nucleotides read TGCAGCGTGGGCCATGATGAGCAGTTCTTC. It translates to CSVGHDEQFF.

The chain has TRBV11-2 and TRBJ1-1; the D gene is possibly TRBD1 (5 bases). The CDR3 totals 12 residues. Germline V gene data show CDR1 as SGHAT and CDR2 as FQNNGV. The V end was cut by 6 bases, the J end by 8 bases, with 13 bases between. CDR3 nucleotide sequence: TGTGCCAGCAGGGCCGGGGGGGACGAAGCTTTCTTT. This codes for CASRAGGDEAFF.

The V and J genes are TRBV29-1 and TRBJ2-3; 11 positions agree with TRBD2. The germline V gene encodes CDR1 SQVTM and CDR2 ANQGSEA. The CDR3 is 15 amino acids. The ends lost 6 bases at V and 4 bases at J; junction bases unmatched: 9. The CDR3 DNA is TGCAGCGTCGGAGGAGTAGCGGGAGGGTCAGATACGCAGTATTTT. This codes for CSVGGVAGGSDTQYF.

The CDR3 sequence: CASSLPGVSTDTQYF. The CDR3 DNA reads as TGCGCCAGCAGCTTGCCCGGGGTCAGCACAGATACGCAGTATTTT. V usage is TRBV5-1 and J usage is TRBJ2-3; D perhaps matches TRBD2 (5 bases). Germline assignment: CDR1 SGHRS and CDR2 YFSETQ. V lost 1 base to trimming and J lost 0 bases, with 9 bases between them. This CDR3 has 15 amino acids. The whole variable domain, remainder taken from reference TRBV5-1 and TRBJ2-3, is KAGVTQTPRYLIKTRGQQVTLSCSPISGHRSVSWYQQTPGQGLQFLFEYFSETQRNKGNFPGRFSGRQFSNSRSEMNVSTLELGDSALYLCASSLPGVSTDTQYFGPGTRLTVL.

The chain joins TRBV5-5 to TRBJ1-6, with TRBD1 identical over 8 bases. After removal of 3 bases from V and 7 bases from J, the junction contained 9 bases not matched to a gene. The germline V gene has CDR1 SGHKS and CDR2 YYEKEE (reference sequence). The CDR3 consists of 16 residues. CDR3 sequence reads: CASSYPKGQANSPLHF. Written as DNA, the CDR3 is TGTGCCAGCAGCTACCCGAAGGGACAGGCCAATTCACCCCTCCACTTT.

The chain has TRBV6-6 and TRBJ1-1, with TRBD1 identical over 7 bases. The CDR3 contains 14 residues. Germline CDR1 is MNHNY and CDR2 is SVGAGI (reference sequence). V was pared by 4 bases and J by 1 base, with 3 bases of the junction left unmatched. This chain's CDR3 is CASSSWTGNTEAFF. CDR3 nucleotides: TGTGCCAGCAGTTCCTGGACAGGGAACACTGAAGCTTTCTTT.

This sequence joins TRBV27 and TRBJ2-3, with 8 bases identical to TRBD2. The CDR3 runs 16 residues. Germline assignment: CDR1 MNHEY and CDR2 SMNVEV (reference sequence). V gave up 0 bases and J gave up 6 bases; unmatched junction bases: 8. The CDR3 DNA is TGTGCCAGCAGTTTATCCCCCTTAGCGGGGTTGGATACGCAGTATTTT. Its translation: CASSLSPLAGLDTQYF.

This chain uses TRBV7-9 with TRBJ2-7, with 12 bases identical to TRBD2. The CDR3 contains 15 residues. Trimming removed 4 bases from V and 2 bases from J; junction bases left unmatched: 3. Germline values: CDR1 SEHNR, CDR2 FQNEAQ (reference sequence). The CDR3 DNA reads TGTGCCAGCAGCTCGACTAGCGGGGGTACCTACGAGCAGTACTTC. This translates into CASSSTSGGTYEQYF.

This chain links TRBV6-6 with TRBJ1-6; D possibly corresponds to TRBD1 (6 bases). The V end lost 0 bases, the J end lost 9 bases, and 15 bases lay between the germline ends. The CDR3 loop spans 16 amino acids. Germline loops: CDR1 MNHNY, CDR2 SVGAGI (reference sequence). The CDR3 loop reads CASSYSKAGDVSPLHF. The CDR3, as DNA: TGTGCCAGCAGTTACTCGAAGGCAGGGGACGTTTCACCCCTCCACTTT.

The rearrangement links TRBV5-4 to TRBJ1-2; D is uncertain. The CDR3 runs to 14 residues. In germline, CDR1 is SGHNT, CDR2 YYREEE (reference sequence). The ends were cut back, 0 bases at V and 2 bases at J, with 8 bases in the middle. The CDR3 region is CASSLARENYGYTF. CDR3 DNA: TGTGCCAGCAGCTTGGCCAGAGAGAACTATGGCTACACCTTC.